Listed here is a single T cell receptor (beta chain). What it recognizes is unknown. The sample comes from a study of CD8 T cells in ankylosing spondylitis. General study results and limits: A TCR beta motif made of about 8 highly homologous variants seemed typical of ankylosing spondylitis blood.

The CDR3 covers 15 residues. The trim removed 6 bases at V and 3 bases at J, leaving 5 bases unmatched. Germline V gives CDR1 SEHNR, CDR2 FQNEAQ (reference sequence). TCRdb reanalysed the 5' RACE reads using MiXCR and keeps one entry per CDR3 protein. This table has about 540,000 distinct CDR3 sequences, about 12% appearing once. J is TRBJ2-1 and V is TRBV7-9; 10 bases map to TRBD2. The TCR sequence derives from a male donor with ankylosing spondylitis. Sequencing input: blood, either unsorted or a sorted T cell fraction (not recorded which). The CDR3 loop reads CASSRTSGFYNEQFF. CDR3 nucleotides: TGTGCCAGCAGTCGGACTAGCGGTTTCTACAATGAGCAGTTCTTC.